One T cell receptor beta chain is described in this entry. Its antigen remains unidentified. The entry originates in a study of T cells in Graves' hyperthyroidism and ophthalmopathy. Study at large: Before any treatment, at initial diagnosis, peripheral blood was collected. Regarding the study as a whole: Most expanded thyroid clonotypes above 0.001 also appeared in blood.

The hyperthyroidism was newly diagnosed and had lasted under 2 months; the patients were aged 18 to 65. Germline values: CDR1 KGHSH, CDR2 LQKENI. The germline V and J ends were trimmed by 4 bases and 3 bases, with 24 bases remaining between them. The CDR3 has 18 residues. RNA transcripts were the template for amplifying TCR beta CDR3 regions. Primed by the HTBI set, a first-round RT-PCR was run on the TCR CDR3. MiXCR was run by TCRdb on the multiplex PCR reads, yielding one entry per CDR3 protein. Of around 350,000 distinct CDR3 sequences listed, approximately 20% are singletons. The rearrangement joins TRBV18 to TRBJ1-2; TRBD1 is a possible D gene (5 bases). This sequence was found in a woman between 18 and 29 years old with Graves' hyperthyroidism. Material: blood. The CDR3 coding sequence is TGTGCCAGCTCACTCTCCGGGACCATGTCCATTAGGGACTATGGCTACACCTTC. This sequence encodes CASSLSGTMSIRDYGYTF.